These T cell receptor beta chains were read from a single sample in a study. TCRdb processed the 5' RACE reads anew with MiXCR; each CDR3 protein has one entry. The sample records 62,000 or so distinct CDR3 sequences, 25% to 35% being singletons. What was sequenced was tumor-infiltrating naive CD4+ T cells sorted from the breast tumor. The receptors derive from a female donor with breast cancer. Each CDR3 is given with its conserved first and last residue. The D gene is left open where the match is weak. A row's size may be missing; if present it is once, few, many or a size class.

v_gene,abundance,d_gene,j_gene,CDR3nt,CDR3aa
TRBV7-2,NA,TRBD2,TRBJ2-3,TGTGCCAGCAGCTCTGGACTAGTCACAGATACGCAGTATTTT,CASSSGLVTDTQYF
TRBV3-1,NA,TRBD1,TRBJ2-7,TGTGCCAGCAGCCCGGACAGGGCTAGATCGTCCGAGCAGTACTTC,CASSPDRARSSEQYF
TRBV28,NA,NA,TRBJ1-6,TGTGCCAGCAATTCCATTACGGGATTTTCTTCACCCCTCCACTTT,CASNSITGFSSPLHF
TRBV5-5,NA,NA,TRBJ2-6,TGTGCCAGCAGCCCTGGGGCGCTGTGGGCTGGGGCCAACGTCCTGACTTTC,CASSPGALWAGANVLTF
TRBV9,NA,TRBD1,TRBJ1-1,TGTGCCAGCAGCCCATCTGTCGGGACAGTCATGAACACTGAAGCTTTCTTT,CASSPSVGTVMNTEAFF
TRBV4-1,NA,NA,TRBJ1-4,TGCGCCAGCAGCCAAGATCTTGAAGATGAAAAACTGCTTTTT,CASSQDLEDEKLLF
TRBV20-1,NA,NA,TRBJ2-1,TGCAGTGCTAGAGCCCGAGCGGACTACCCAAATGAGCAGTTCTTC,CSARARADYPNEQFF
TRBV7-2,NA,NA,TRBJ2-2,TGTGCCAGCAGCCCAAGGGCAGCCGGGGAGCTGTTTTTT,CASSPRAAGELFF
TRBV7-8,few,NA,TRBJ1-1,TGTGCCAGCAGCCCCGGGGCCGCCCTCGACACTGAAGCTTTCTTT,CASSPGAALDTEAFF
TRBV4-3,many,NA,TRBJ2-1,TGCGCCAGCAGCCAAGAGGGGGATGAGCAGTTCTTC,CASSQEGDEQFF
TRBV20-1,NA,NA,TRBJ2-5,TGCAGTGCCCTAAAGACGACTGTAGCGGCTCTGGAGACCCAGTACTTC,CSALKTTVAALETQYF
TRBV4-2,many,NA,TRBJ2-1,TGTGCCAGCAGCCAAGAGCGGACCGCATACAATGAGCAGTTCTTC,CASSQERTAYNEQFF
TRBV12-3/TRBV12-4,medium-sized,TRBD2,TRBJ2-5,TGTGCCAGCAGTCCAAGTAGAGGTAGCGGGGGGATCCAAGAGACCCAGTACTTC,CASSPSRGSGGIQETQYF
TRBV4-2,NA,NA,TRBJ1-1,TGTGCCAGCAGCCAAGCCCGGGGAGACACTGAAGCTTTCTTT,CASSQARGDTEAFF
TRBV7-2,NA,NA,TRBJ2-2,TGTGCCAGCAGCTTAGGGGTCGAGGGCGGGCTGTTTTTT,CASSLGVEGGLFF
TRBV29-1,many,NA,TRBJ2-1,TGCAGCGTCTGGACAACCAATGAGCAGTTCTTC,CSVWTTNEQFF
TRBV7-2,few,NA,TRBJ2-5,TGTGCCAGCAGTCCTTCCCGGGGTGGGACCCAGTACTTC,CASSPSRGGTQYF
TRBV3-1,NA,TRBD1,TRBJ1-2,TGTGCCAGCAGCCCGGACAGGCTCGGCTACACCTTC,CASSPDRLGYTF
TRBV28,NA,NA,TRBJ2-3,TGTGCCAGCAGTTCCGGGGGGCAGGCAGATACGCAGTATTTT,CASSSGGQADTQYF
TRBV6-2/TRBV6-3,many,TRBD1,TRBJ2-1,TGTGCCAGCAGAAGGGCGGGACAGGGGAATGAGCAGTTCTTC,CASRRAGQGNEQFF
TRBV20-1,few,TRBD2,TRBJ2-1,TGCAGTGCTAGAGCCCGGGGGGGGAGGTTCTACAATGAGCAGTTCTTC,CSARARGGRFYNEQFF
TRBV7-2,NA,TRBD2,TRBJ2-7,TGTGCCAGCAGCTTAGAGGCGGGAGGGCCCTACGAGCAGTACTTC,CASSLEAGGPYEQYF
TRBV7-3,few,TRBD2,TRBJ2-1,TGTGCCAGCAGTGCTAGCGGGGGGGCTCAGCAGTTCTTC,CASSASGGAQQFF
TRBV7-8,few,NA,TRBJ1-3,TGTGCCAGCAGCCGAGCCGCAGGGGCTAGATCTGGAAACACCATATATTTT,CASSRAAGARSGNTIYF
TRBV7-6,NA,TRBD2,TRBJ2-3,TGTGCCAGCAGGGGGGGGGTCGTAGTTACGCAGTATTTT,CASRGGVVVTQYF
TRBV5-1,NA,TRBD2,TRBJ2-7,TGCGCCAGCAGCTTTAGTACTAGCGGGACCTACGAGCAGTACTTC,CASSFSTSGTYEQYF